This T cell receptor (beta chain) originates from a study of PD-1 blockade in classical Hodgkin lymphoma (TCRdb year 2020). Regarding the complete study: Nivolumab dosing was 3 mg/kg intravenously every 2 weeks, continuing until either disease progression or unacceptable toxicity. The study used CyTOF and TCR beta sequencing to define a peripheral blood immune signature of response to PD-1 blockade in classical Hodgkin lymphoma.

Beyond this particular receptor, the publication reports: Lower diversity was observed in patients in whom nivolumab was started less than 1 year after ASCT, and these patients were excluded from later analyses so that confounding by immune reconstitution would be avoided. Trial patients achieving complete response had baseline diversity similar to newly diagnosed patients, whereas partial responders and progressors had significantly lower diversity. Baseline TCR diversity was reported as lower in newly diagnosed patients than in healthy donors, and lower still in relapsed/refractory patients. The study was limited to a single clinical trial cohort, and causes of repertoire differences, possibly disease activity or prior therapy, remained undefined. By C4D1, a significant rise was seen in CD4+ TCR diversity but not in CD8+ TCR diversity (p=0.0027 vs p=0.16), and the rise was most apparent among complete responders (p=0.02).

The Qiagen DNeasy kit was used to extract genomic DNA from unsorted PBMCs and from the negatively selected CD4+ and CD8+ fractions. TCR beta CDR3 regions were amplified by immunoSEQ multiplex PCR using primers annealing to V and J segments. A synthetic immune receptor repertoire was used to minimize amplification bias, and any remaining bias was removed computationally after sequencing. The study's own analysis went as follows. Custom Python scripts were used to quantify repertoire diversity as the Shannon entropy index. Unsorted, CD4+ and CD8+ repertoires were analyzed separately, except in combined analyses where CD4+ and CD8+ sequences were merged in silico. A clone counted as expanded when the clone's frequency after treatment rose at least 2-fold relative to C1D1, and clones undetected at baseline were given a pseudocount of 0.5. Singleton clones were defined as clones with 0 or 1 copy at C1D1, and non-singleton clones were defined as clones with 2 or more copies. By matching protein sequences in sorted samples from the same patient, clones expanded in unsorted samples were annotated as CD4+, CD8+ or unknown. Wilcoxon tests were applied to paired samples to test diversity changes from C1D1 to C4D1. TCRdb stores this immuneACCESS table with in-frame sequences only. Part of the clones is absent; in the studies checked, under half of the shortfall reflects unresolved V genes, and no reason is known for the rest. D and trimming come from the DNA, and the V and J calls and clone size come from that table. Here the sample has tens of thousands of clones; about 85% occur a single time. Around 8.1% of the sample goes to the ten largest clones.

On this clone: The clone's antigen remains unknown. Base qualities are not provided; no much larger clone lies one nucleotide away.

Reading the label with the study, this specimen's time point is: cycle 4 day 1 (C4D1), after 5 to 7 weeks of nivolumab. Every trial patient had relapsed following autologous stem cell transplantation, and prior brentuximab vedotin exposure was what differed among cohorts A, B and C. The trial cohort comprised 60 or so patients with relapsed/refractory classical Hodgkin lymphoma whose best overall responses were complete response, partial response or progressive disease. Single-agent nivolumab was administered to trial patients in the multi-cohort phase II CheckMate 205 trial. An independent review committee assessed best overall response by applying the 2007 International Working Group response criteria. Trial PBMCs were collected just before the start of nivolumab (C1D1) and during therapy at cycle 2 day 1 and cycle 4 day 1. After peripheral blood was drawn into 8 mL Vacutainer Cell Preparation Tubes, PBMCs were isolated by centrifugation and then cryopreserved.

The clonotype was recovered from a human donor with classical Hodgkin lymphoma. Source: peripheral blood mononuclear cells (PBMCs), taken before the fourth cycle of nivolumab.

The CDR3 in this case is CASSVTSGVGNEQFF. The DNA sequence reads TGTGCCAGCAGCGTTACTAGCGGGGTGGGCAATGAGCAGTTCTTC. The chain joins TRBV9 to TRBJ2-1; 10 junctional bases match TRBD2. Trimming removed 2 bases from V and 6 bases from J; the gene matches leave 5 bases unexplained. Including the terminal cysteine and phenylalanine, the CDR3 comprises 15 residues. Only the CDR3 region is kept as DNA, spanning 45 bases read in frame from base 1. The germline V gene sets CDR1 to SGDLS and CDR2 to YYNGEE.